One sample yielded the 5 T cell receptor beta chains listed below, sequenced in a study of OX40 agonist ivuxolimab in advanced cancers. Produced via immunoSEQ multiplex PCR; TCRdb's table is partial and in-frame only. The table lists roughly 40,000 clones, 80% to 90% of them singletons. The material was CD4+ or CD8+ T cells sorted from blood, obtained in a trial of the OX40 agonist ivuxolimab. These TCRs come from an adult with an advanced solid tumor such as melanoma, head and neck, liver or kidney cancer.

In this sample, this clone turned up once. V is TRBV18 and J is TRBJ1-1, with unresolved D. Between the trimmed V and J ends, which lost 0 bases and 8 bases, there was a span of 16 bases. Germline CDR1 and CDR2: KGHSH and LQKENI. The length of the CDR3 is 15 residues. The DNA of the CDR3 is TGTGCCAGCTCACCACCGGTACCTGTTTTCGCGGAAGCTTTCTTT. It encodes CASSPPVPVFAEAFF.

Worth noting for this clone: Different DNA sequences within this sample yield the same CDR3. The chain recombines TRBV11-2 with TRBJ1-3, with D hard to call. Per germline, CDR1 SGHAT and CDR2 FQNNGV. The CDR3 totals 14 residues. The V and J ends lost 3 bases and 2 bases respectively, with 8 bases between them. CDR3 coding DNA: TGTGCCAGCAGCTTGGGAACCGCTGGAAACACCATATATTTT. Its translation: CASSLGTAGNTIYF.

This clone was detected only once. V usage is TRBV7-3 and J usage is TRBJ1-1; 7 nucleotides align to TRBD1. With 4 bases clipped from V and 6 bases from J, the junction kept 11 bases outside the gene matches. The germline V gene has CDR1 SGHTA and CDR2 FQGTGA. The CDR3 is made up of 15 amino acids. The CDR3 nucleotides are TGTGCCAGCAGCTCTGGGGGAGGGGGCGTACCTGAAGCTTTCTTT. This gives the protein CASSSGGGGVPEAFF.

The rearrangement links TRBV11-2 to TRBJ1-6, with D maybe TRBD1 (6 bases). This CDR3 has 14 amino acids. The germline V gene has CDR1 SGHAT and CDR2 FQNNGV. Between the trimmed V and J ends, which lost 1 base and 8 bases, there was a span of 9 bases. CDR3 in amino acids: CASSLAQGDSPLHF. The CDR3 DNA follows: TGTGCCAGCAGCTTAGCACAGGGAGATTCACCCCTCCACTTT.

The V call is TRBV5-1, the J call TRBJ2-7; 10 bases line up with TRBD2. V gave up 4 bases and J gave up 2 bases; unmatched junction bases: 9. This CDR3 has 16 amino acids. CDR1 and CDR2 from the germline V gene are SGHRS and YFSETQ. CDR3 coding DNA: TGCGCCAGCAGCCCCCAGGTAGCGGGAGGTCCCTACGAGCAGTACTTC. Amino acids: CASSPQVAGGPYEQYF.